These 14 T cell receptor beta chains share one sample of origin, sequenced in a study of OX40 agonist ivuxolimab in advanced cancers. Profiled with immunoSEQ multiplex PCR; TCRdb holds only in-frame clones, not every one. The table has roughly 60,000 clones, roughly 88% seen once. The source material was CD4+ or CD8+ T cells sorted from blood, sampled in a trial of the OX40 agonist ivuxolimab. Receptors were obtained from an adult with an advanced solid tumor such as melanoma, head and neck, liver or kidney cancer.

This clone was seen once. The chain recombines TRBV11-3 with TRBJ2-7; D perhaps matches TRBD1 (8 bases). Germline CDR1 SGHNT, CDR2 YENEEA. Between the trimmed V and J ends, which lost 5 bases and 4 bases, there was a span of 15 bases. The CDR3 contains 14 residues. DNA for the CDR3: TGTGCCAGCAGCCCCACAGGGGGGGTGTACGAGCAGTACTTC. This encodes CASSPTGGVYEQYF.

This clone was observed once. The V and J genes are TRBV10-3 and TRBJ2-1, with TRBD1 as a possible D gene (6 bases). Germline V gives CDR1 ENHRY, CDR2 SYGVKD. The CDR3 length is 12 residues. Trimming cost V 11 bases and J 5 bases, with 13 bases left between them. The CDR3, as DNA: TGTGCCGCAAGGGGGACCAACAATGAGCAGTTCTTC. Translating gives CAARGTNNEQFF.

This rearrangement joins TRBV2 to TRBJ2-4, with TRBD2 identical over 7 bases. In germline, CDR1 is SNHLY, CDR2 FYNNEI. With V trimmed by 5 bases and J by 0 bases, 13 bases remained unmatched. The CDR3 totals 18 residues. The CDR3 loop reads CASSPLAMGPIAKNIQYF. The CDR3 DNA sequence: TGTGCCAGCAGTCCACTAGCGATGGGGCCTATAGCCAAAAACATTCAGTACTTC.

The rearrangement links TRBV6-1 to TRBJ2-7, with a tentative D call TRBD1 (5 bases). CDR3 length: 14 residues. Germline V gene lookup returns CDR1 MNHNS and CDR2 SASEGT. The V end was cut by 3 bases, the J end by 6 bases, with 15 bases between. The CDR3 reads CASSDQAGWSEQYF. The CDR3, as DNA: TGTGCCAGCAGTGACCAGGCAGGGTGGAGCGAGCAGTACTTC.

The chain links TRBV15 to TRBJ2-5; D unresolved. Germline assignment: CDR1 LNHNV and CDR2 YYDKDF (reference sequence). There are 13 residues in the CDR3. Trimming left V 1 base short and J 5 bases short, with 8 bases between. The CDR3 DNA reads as TGTGCCACCAGCAGAGGGGTACTGGAGACCCAGTACTTC. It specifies CATSRGVLETQYF.

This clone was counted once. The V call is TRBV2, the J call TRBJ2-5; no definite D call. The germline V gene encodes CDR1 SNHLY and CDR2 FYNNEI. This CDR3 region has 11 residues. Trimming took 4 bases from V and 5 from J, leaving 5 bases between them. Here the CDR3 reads CASSGSETQYF. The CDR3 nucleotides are TGTGCCAGCAGTGGATCTGAGACCCAGTACTTC.

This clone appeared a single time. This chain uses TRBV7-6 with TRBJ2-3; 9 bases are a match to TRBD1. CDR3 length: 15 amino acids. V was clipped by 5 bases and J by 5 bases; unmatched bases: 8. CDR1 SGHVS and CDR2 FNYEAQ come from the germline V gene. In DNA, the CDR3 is TGTGCCAGCAGCGGGAGGACAGGGGTTGGAGATACGCAGTATTTT. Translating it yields CASSGRTGVGDTQYF. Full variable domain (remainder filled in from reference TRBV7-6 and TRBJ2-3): GAGVSQSPRYKVTKRGQDVALRCDPISGHVSLYWYRQALGQGPEFLTYFNYEAQQDKSGLPNDRFSAERPEGSISTLTIQRTEQRDSAMYRCASSGRTGVGDTQYFGPGTRLTVL.

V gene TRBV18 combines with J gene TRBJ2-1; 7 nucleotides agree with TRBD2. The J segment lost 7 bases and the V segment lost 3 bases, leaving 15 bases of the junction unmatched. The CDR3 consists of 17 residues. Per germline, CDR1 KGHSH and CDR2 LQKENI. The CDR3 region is CASSPLSGTGGWNEQFF. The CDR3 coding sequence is TGTGCCAGCTCACCGCTTTCTGGGACGGGGGGTTGGAATGAGCAGTTCTTC.

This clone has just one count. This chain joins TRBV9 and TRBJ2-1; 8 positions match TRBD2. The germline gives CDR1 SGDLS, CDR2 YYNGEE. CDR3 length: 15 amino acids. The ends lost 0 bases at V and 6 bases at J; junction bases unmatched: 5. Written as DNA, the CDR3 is TGTGCCAGCAGCGTAGACCAGCGGGGGTTCAATGAGCAGTTCTTC. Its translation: CASSVDQRGFNEQFF.

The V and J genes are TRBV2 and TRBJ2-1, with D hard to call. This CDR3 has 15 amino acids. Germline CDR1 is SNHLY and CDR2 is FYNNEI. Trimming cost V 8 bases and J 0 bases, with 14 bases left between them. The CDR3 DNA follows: TGTGCCAGCGTCTTGGAGTATAGCTCCTACAATGAGCAGTTCTTC. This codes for CASVLEYSSYNEQFF.

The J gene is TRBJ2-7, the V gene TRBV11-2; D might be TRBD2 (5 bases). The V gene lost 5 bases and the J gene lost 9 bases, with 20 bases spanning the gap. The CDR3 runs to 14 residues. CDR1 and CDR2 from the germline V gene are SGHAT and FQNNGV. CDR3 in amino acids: CASSGAIYEGVQYF. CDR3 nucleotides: TGTGCCAGCAGCGGCGCCATCTACGAGGGTGTGCAGTACTTC.

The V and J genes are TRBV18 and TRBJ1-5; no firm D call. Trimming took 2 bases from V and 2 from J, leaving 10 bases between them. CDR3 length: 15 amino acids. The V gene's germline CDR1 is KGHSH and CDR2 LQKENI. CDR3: CASSPEGNGNQPQHF. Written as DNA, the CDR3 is TGTGCCAGCTCACCAGAGGGTAATGGCAATCAGCCCCAGCATTTT. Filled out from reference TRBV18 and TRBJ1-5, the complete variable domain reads NAGVMQNPRHLVRRRGQEARLRCSPMKGHSHVYWYRQLPEEGLKFMVYLQKENIIDESGMPKERFSAEFPKEGPSILRIQQVVRGDSAAYFCASSPEGNGNQPQHFGDGTRLSIL.

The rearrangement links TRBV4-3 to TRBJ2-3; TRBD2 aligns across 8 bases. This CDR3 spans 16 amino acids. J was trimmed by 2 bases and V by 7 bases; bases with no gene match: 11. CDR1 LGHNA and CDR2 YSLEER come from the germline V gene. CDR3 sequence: CASNRGGHCYTDTQYF. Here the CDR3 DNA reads TGCGCCAGCAATCGGGGGGGTCACTGTTACACAGATACGCAGTATTTT.

CDR3 in DNA: TGTGCCAGCAGCCAGATGGGGTGGAATCAGCCCCAGCATTTT. Amino acid sequence: CASSQMGWNQPQHF. This chain uses TRBV5-6 with TRBJ1-5; D call uncertain. The CDR3 covers 14 residues. Germline V gene lookup returns CDR1 SGHDT and CDR2 YYEEEE. V was trimmed by 4 bases and J by 4 bases, leaving 12 bases between them.